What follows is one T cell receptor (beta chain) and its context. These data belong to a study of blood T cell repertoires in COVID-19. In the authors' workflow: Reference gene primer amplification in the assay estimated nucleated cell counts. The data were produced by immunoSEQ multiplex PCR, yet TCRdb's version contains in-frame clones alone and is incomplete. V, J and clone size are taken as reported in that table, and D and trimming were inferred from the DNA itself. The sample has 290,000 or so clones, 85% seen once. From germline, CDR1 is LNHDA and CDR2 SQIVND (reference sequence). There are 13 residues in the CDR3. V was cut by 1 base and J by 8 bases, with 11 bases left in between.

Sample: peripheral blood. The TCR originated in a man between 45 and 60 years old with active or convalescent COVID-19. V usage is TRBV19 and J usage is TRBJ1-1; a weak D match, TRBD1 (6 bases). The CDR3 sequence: CASSIVRGTEAFF. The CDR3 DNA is TGTGCCAGTAGTATAGTAAGGGGGACAGAAGCTTTCTTT. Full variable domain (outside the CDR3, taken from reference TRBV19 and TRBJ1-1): DGGITQSPKYLFRKEGQNVTLSCEQNLNHDAMYWYRQDPGQGLRLIYYSQIVNDFQKGDIAEGYSVSREKKESFPLTVTSAQKNPTAFYLCASSIVRGTEAFFGQGTRLTVV.